Listed below are T cell receptor beta chains from one sample, sequenced in a study of lymphopenia after photon versus proton radiotherapy. Data came from immunoSEQ multiplex PCR; TCRdb stores just in-frame clones and leaves some out. Of 40,000 to 55,000 clones in the sample, more than 85% are singletons; the top ten hold under 20%. The specimen was peripheral blood, collected from a patient treated with photon-based radiotherapy. Every receptor here comes from a middle-aged woman with cholangiocarcinoma. Both conserved end residues are part of each CDR3. D genes are given only for firm matches.

cdr3_length | j_call | v_call | d_call | cdr3_aa | cdr3_nt
18 | TRBJ2-5 | TRBV11-2 | TRBD2 | CASSLDLASGPLQETQYF | TGTGCCAGCAGCTTAGATCTGGCTAGCGGGCCTTTACAAGAGACCCAGTACTTC
16 | TRBJ1-5 | TRBV19 | TRBD1 | CASSRGTAYSNQPQHF | TGTGCCAGTAGTAGGGGGACAGCATATAGCAATCAGCCCCAGCATTTT
14 | TRBJ2-3 | TRBV11-2 | . | CASSPWLGGDTQYF | TGTGCCAGCAGCCCCTGGCTAGGGGGGGATACGCAGTATTTT
16 | TRBJ1-5 | TRBV5-5 | TRBD1 | CASSPLGTGGHQPQHF | TGTGCCAGCAGCCCGTTGGGGACAGGGGGGCATCAGCCCCAGCATTTT
16 | TRBJ2-4 | TRBV29-1 | TRBD2 | CSPGTSGPGDKNIQYF | TGCAGCCCGGGGACTAGCGGACCCGGGGACAAAAACATTCAGTACTTC
15 | TRBJ2-7 | TRBV7-8 | TRBD1 | CASSFGAGQGYEQYF | TGTGCCAGCAGCTTCGGGGCGGGACAGGGTTACGAGCAGTACTTC
15 | TRBJ1-1 | TRBV30 | TRBD1 | CACLIRQGGNTEAFF | TGTGCCTGTCTAATACGACAGGGGGGGAACACTGAAGCTTTCTTT
15 | TRBJ1-2 | TRBV7-2 | . | CASSLDGVTNYGYTF | TGTGCCAGCAGCTTAGACGGTGTAACTAACTATGGCTACACCTTC
17 | TRBJ1-4 | TRBV11-2 | . | CASSLGGGVGSNEKLFF | TGTGCCAGCAGCTTAGGAGGCGGGGTTGGGTCTAATGAAAAACTGTTTTTT
14 | TRBJ2-1 | TRBV6-5 | . | CASRSGRTGDEQFF | TGTGCCAGCAGATCGGGGAGGACAGGCGATGAGCAGTTCTTC
12 | TRBJ1-1 | TRBV29-1 | . | CSPSSLNTEAFF | TGCAGCCCTTCAAGCTTGAACACTGAAGCTTTCTTT
15 | TRBJ1-1 | TRBV7-9 | . | CASSLDGHLNTEAFF | TGTGCCAGCAGCTTAGATGGACACTTGAACACTGAAGCTTTCTTT
18 | TRBJ2-2 | TRBV4-3 | TRBD1 | CASSQVGQGARNTGELFF | TGCGCCAGCAGCCAAGTGGGACAGGGGGCGAGGAACACCGGGGAGCTGTTTTTT
14 | TRBJ1-1 | TRBV6-6 | . | CASSDPPGDTEAFF | TGTGCCAGCAGTGACCCCCCAGGGGACACTGAAGCTTTCTTT
15 | TRBJ2-1 | TRBV7-8 | TRBD2 | CASRIREGSYNEQFF | TGTGCCAGCAGGATACGGGAGGGTTCCTACAATGAGCAGTTCTTC
16 | TRBJ2-1 | TRBV2 | TRBD2 | CASSEAGLAGYNEQFF | TGTGCCAGCAGTGAAGCAGGCCTAGCGGGTTACAATGAGCAGTTCTTC
12 | TRBJ2-2 | TRBV9 | . | CASSAAVGELFF | TGTGCCAGCAGCGCGGCTGTCGGGGAGCTGTTTTTT
14 | TRBJ1-1 | TRBV6-1 | . | CASSAREKNTEAFF | TGTGCCAGCAGTGCCCGGGAGAAGAACACTGAAGCTTTCTTT
16 | TRBJ1-3 | TRBV4-3 | . | CASSQDGGISGNTIYF | TGCGCCAGCAGCCAAGATGGGGGAATCTCTGGAAACACCATATATTTT
16 | TRBJ1-1 | TRBV4-3 | . | CASSRATDRQNTEAFF | TGCGCCAGCAGCCGCGCGACCGACAGACAGAACACTGAAGCTTTCTTT
13 | TRBJ2-7 | TRBV7-2 | . | CASSSSSSNEQYF | TGTGCCAGCAGCTCGAGTTCGTCCAACGAGCAGTACTTC
12 | TRBJ2-3 | TRBV27 | . | CASTSYTDTQYF | TGTGCCAGCACATCCTACACAGATACGCAGTATTTT